The rows below give T cell receptor beta chains drawn from one sample of a study of response to subunit inactivated influenza vaccine. Via MiXCR, TCRdb re-called the RT-PCR reads, giving one row per CDR3 protein. This sample carries about 650,000 distinct CDR3 sequences, about 15% of them seen once, and the ten largest clones take 7.5% to 9%. The sample consisted of PBMCs from blood, taken 14 days before vaccination. These receptors all stem from a man aged 50-60 years who received an inactivated influenza vaccine. CDR3s include the opening cysteine and the closing phenylalanine or tryptophan. The D gene is left open where the match is weak. Rows may omit the clone size; those that give it use once, few, many or a size class.

d_call: -
v_call: TRBV5-1
clone_size: few
j_call: TRBJ1-5
cdr3_aa: CASSEVEGLLQPQHF
cdr3_nt: TGCGCCAGCAGCGAGGTTGAGGGTCTATTGCAGCCCCAGCATTTT

d_call: TRBD1
v_call: TRBV5-1
clone_size: -
j_call: TRBJ2-1
cdr3_aa: CASSPGQGNNEQFF
cdr3_nt: TGCGCCAGCAGCCCTGGACAGGGAAACAATGAGCAGTTCTTC

d_call: TRBD2
v_call: TRBV3-1
clone_size: few
j_call: TRBJ2-2
cdr3_aa: CASSPRTSLTNTGELFF
cdr3_nt: TGTGCCAGCAGCCCTCGGACTAGCTTGACGAACACCGGGGAGCTGTTTTTT

d_call: -
v_call: TRBV20-1
clone_size: many
j_call: TRBJ2-3
cdr3_aa: CSAEGGTDTQYF
cdr3_nt: TGCAGTGCCGAGGGGGGAACAGATACGCAGTATTTT

d_call: -
v_call: TRBV7-9
clone_size: few
j_call: TRBJ2-2
cdr3_aa: CASSPDILHTGELFF
cdr3_nt: TGTGCCAGCAGCCCCGACATACTTCACACCGGGGAGCTGTTTTTT

d_call: TRBD1
v_call: TRBV12-3/TRBV12-4
clone_size: -
j_call: TRBJ2-1
cdr3_aa: CASSFGQGATNEQFF
cdr3_nt: TGTGCCAGCAGTTTCGGGCAGGGGGCCACCAATGAGCAGTTCTTC

d_call: -
v_call: TRBV11-2
clone_size: few
j_call: TRBJ2-5
cdr3_aa: CASSLLLQGGETQYF
cdr3_nt: TGTGCCAGCAGCCTCCTACTACAGGGCGGGGAGACCCAGTACTTC

d_call: TRBD1
v_call: TRBV6-2/TRBV6-3
clone_size: -
j_call: TRBJ2-7
cdr3_aa: CASTYNPGQGAYEQYF
cdr3_nt: TGTGCCAGCACCTACAATCCGGGACAGGGGGCCTACGAGCAGTACTTC

d_call: -
v_call: TRBV28
clone_size: -
j_call: TRBJ1-5
cdr3_aa: CASSSSGRTEPQHF
cdr3_nt: -

d_call: TRBD1
v_call: TRBV20-1
clone_size: few
j_call: TRBJ1-2
cdr3_aa: CSASGTGDDYGYTF
cdr3_nt: TGCAGTGCTAGCGGGACAGGGGATGACTATGGCTACACCTTC